This T cell receptor (beta chain) was sequenced for a study of blood T cell repertoires in COVID-19. Here immunoSEQ multiplex PCR was the method, and the copy in TCRdb shows in-frame clones only, minus some. The data hold fewer than 150,000 clones, with approximately 83% observed a single time. The CDR3 loop spans 14 amino acids. Germline trimming cut 7 bases from V and 3 bases from J; bases unmatched to any gene: 4. CDR1 is SNHLY and CDR2 is FYNNEI in the germline V gene. The V call is TRBV2, the J call TRBJ2-5; TRBD2 agrees at 11 bases. The sequencing input was peripheral blood. This TCR derives from a woman aged 45-65 years who had recovered from COVID-19. The CDR3 is CASTKGLAEETQYF. In DNA form, the CDR3 reads TGTGCCAGCACCAAGGGACTAGCGGAAGAGACCCAGTACTTC. Full variable domain (rest looked up from reference TRBV2 and TRBJ2-5): EPEVTQTPSHQVTQMGQEVILRCVPISNHLYFYWYRQILGQKVEFLVSFYNNEISEKSEIFDDQFSVERPDGSNFTLKIRSTKLEDSAMYFCASTKGLAEETQYFGPGTRLLVL.